The clone carrying this T cell receptor beta chain occurred a few times. The hyperthyroidism patients had all been newly diagnosed, and their disease duration was under 2 months. Their ages ranged from 18 to 65 years. CDR1 is SGHRS and CDR2 is YFSETQ in the germline V gene. The V gene end was trimmed by 1 base and the J gene end by 4 bases; junction bases not matched to a gene: 9. CDR3 length: 16 residues. This entry comes from a study of T cells in Graves' hyperthyroidism and ophthalmopathy. Using RNA transcripts as the source, TCR beta CDR3 regions were amplified. First-round RT-PCR with HTBI primers amplified the TCR CDR3 region. TCRdb reanalysed the multiplex PCR reads using MiXCR and keeps one entry per CDR3 protein. In the table there are roughly 710,000 distinct CDR3 sequences, 30% to 40% of which are singletons.

What was sequenced was blood. This chain joins TRBV5-1 and TRBJ2-7; 9 nucleotides match TRBD2. The TCR was taken from a woman in her thirties or forties with Graves' hyperthyroidism. The DNA of the CDR3 is TGCGCCAGCAGCTTGCCATTAGCGGGAGCGGAGTACGAGCAGTACTTC. Its protein product is CASSLPLAGAEYEQYF. Filled out from reference TRBV5-1 and TRBJ2-7, the complete variable domain reads KAGVTQTPRYLIKTRGQQVTLSCSPISGHRSVSWYQQTPGQGLQFLFEYFSETQRNKGNFPGRFSGRQFSNSRSEMNVSTLELGDSALYLCASSLPLAGAEYEQYFGPGTRLTVT.